This T cell receptor beta chain was retrieved from a study of cytomegalovirus exposure and HLA in healthy donors. Of note for this clone: Its antigen is as yet unknown.

Regarding the study as a whole: Accurate prediction of HLA-A and HLA-B alleles (for most subjects) was reportedly achieved from TCR beta sequences. Later analysis revealed greater clonal expansion in HLA-associated TCR beta chains than in equally common others.

The PCR had 60 Vbeta and 13 Jbeta primers. Clones were read by immunoSEQ multiplex PCR, and TCRdb kept only the in-frame ones, dropping some. The table lists some 200,000 clones, about 81% of them singletons. The CDR3 extends over 13 amino acids. V lost 3 bases, J lost 0 bases, and 6 bases lay in between. CDR1 and CDR2 (germline): MNHEY, SMNVEV (reference sequence). This sequence originates from a woman in her 30s in good health and CMV-seronegative. The chain uses TRBV27 and TRBJ2-7, with D unresolved. Sequencing was done on a sample of PBMCs. CDR3 coding DNA: TGTGCCAGCAGTTTTGCAGGCTCCTACGAGCAGTACTTC. This encodes CASSFAGSYEQYF.